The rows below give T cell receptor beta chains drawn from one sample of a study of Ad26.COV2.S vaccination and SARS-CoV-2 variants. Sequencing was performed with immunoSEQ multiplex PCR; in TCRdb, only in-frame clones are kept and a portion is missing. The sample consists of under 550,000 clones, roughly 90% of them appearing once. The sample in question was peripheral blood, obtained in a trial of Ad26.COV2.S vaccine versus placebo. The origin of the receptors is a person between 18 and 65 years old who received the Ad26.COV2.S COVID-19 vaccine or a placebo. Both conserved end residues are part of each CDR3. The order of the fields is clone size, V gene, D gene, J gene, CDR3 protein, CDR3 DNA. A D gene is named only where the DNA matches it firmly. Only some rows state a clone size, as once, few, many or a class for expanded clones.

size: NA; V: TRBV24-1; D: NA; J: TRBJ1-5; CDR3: CATSDSWSNQPQHF; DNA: TGTGCCACCAGTGATTCCTGGAGCAATCAGCCCCAGCATTTT
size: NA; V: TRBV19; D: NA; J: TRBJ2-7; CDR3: CASSIVQGGEQYF; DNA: TGTGCCAGTAGTATAGTCCAGGGCGGCGAGCAGTACTTC
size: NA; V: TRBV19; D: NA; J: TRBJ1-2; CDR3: CASSMGTGYGYTF; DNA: TGTGCCAGTAGTATGGGGACCGGCTATGGCTACACCTTC
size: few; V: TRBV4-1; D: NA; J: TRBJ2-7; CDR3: CASSQFQEFPYEQYF; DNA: TGCGCCAGCAGCCAATTTCAGGAATTCCCCTACGAGCAGTACTTC
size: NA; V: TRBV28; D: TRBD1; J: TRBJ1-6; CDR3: CASSPPQGQPFNSPLHF; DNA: TGTGCCAGCAGTCCCCCGCAGGGACAGCCATTTAATTCACCCCTCCACTTT
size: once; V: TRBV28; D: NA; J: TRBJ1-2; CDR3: CASSFLSSNYGYTF; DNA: TGTGCCAGCAGTTTTCTCAGCTCTAACTATGGCTACACCTTC
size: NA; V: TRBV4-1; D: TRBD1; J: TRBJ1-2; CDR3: CASSQRLRGRDYGYTF; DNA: TGCGCCAGCAGCCAACGCCTCAGGGGGCGCGACTATGGCTACACCTTC
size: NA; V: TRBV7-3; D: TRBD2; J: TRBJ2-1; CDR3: CASSLAGGREQFF; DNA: TGTGCCAGCAGCTTAGCGGGGGGACGTGAGCAGTTCTTC
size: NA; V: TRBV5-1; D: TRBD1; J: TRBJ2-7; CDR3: CASSLAVKGTESYEQYF; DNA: TGCGCCAGCAGCTTGGCCGTGAAGGGGACAGAATCCTACGAGCAGTACTTC
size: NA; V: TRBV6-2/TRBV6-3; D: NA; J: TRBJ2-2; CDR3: CASSYHLEGGELFF; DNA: TGTGCCAGCAGTTACCACTTGGAAGGCGGGGAGCTGTTTTTT
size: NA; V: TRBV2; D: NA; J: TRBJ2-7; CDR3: CASSGAGPTYEQYF; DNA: TGTGCCAGCAGCGGCGCAGGGCCAACCTACGAGCAGTACTTC
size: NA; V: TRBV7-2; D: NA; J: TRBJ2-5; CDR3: CASNLGAGGVETQYF; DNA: TGTGCCAGCAATTTAGGGGCCGGGGGCGTGGAGACCCAGTACTTC
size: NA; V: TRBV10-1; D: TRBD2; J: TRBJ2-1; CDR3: CASSYRTSGGYNEQFF; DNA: TGCGCCAGCAGCTACCGGACTAGCGGGGGGTACAATGAGCAGTTCTTC
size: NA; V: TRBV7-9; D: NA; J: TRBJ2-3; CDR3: CASSFGSDTQYF; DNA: TGTGCCAGCAGCTTCGGGTCAGATACGCAGTATTTT
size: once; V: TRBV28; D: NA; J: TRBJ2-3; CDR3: CASGLNPPDTQYF; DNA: TGTGCCAGCGGCCTCAATCCACCAGATACGCAGTATTTT
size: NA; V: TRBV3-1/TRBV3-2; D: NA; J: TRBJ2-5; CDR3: CASSQDMAVQETQYF; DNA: TGTGCCAGCAGCCAAGATATGGCGGTACAAGAGACCCAGTACTTC
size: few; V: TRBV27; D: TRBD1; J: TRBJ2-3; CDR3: CASSLYGAGGADTQYF; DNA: TGTGCCAGCAGTTTGTACGGAGCAGGGGGCGCAGATACGCAGTATTTT
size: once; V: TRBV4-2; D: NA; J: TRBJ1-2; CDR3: CASSQVLQAVGGGYTF; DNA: TGTGCCAGCAGCCAAGTACTCCAGGCCGTAGGGGGTGGCTACACCTTC
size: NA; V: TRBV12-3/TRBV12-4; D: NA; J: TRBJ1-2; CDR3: CASSFQGIYGYTF; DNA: TGTGCCAGCAGTTTTCAGGGAATCTATGGCTACACCTTC
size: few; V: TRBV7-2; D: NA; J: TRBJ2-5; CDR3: CASSPQTAIQETQYF; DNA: TGTGCCAGCAGCCCCCAGACTGCGATCCAAGAGACCCAGTACTTC
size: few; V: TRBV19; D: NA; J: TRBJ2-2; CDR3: CASSPQGWGTGELFF; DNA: TGTGCCAGTAGTCCCCAGGGGTGGGGGACCGGGGAGCTGTTTTTT
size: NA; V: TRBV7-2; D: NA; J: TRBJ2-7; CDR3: CASSLDREGYEQYF; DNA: TGTGCCAGCAGCCTCGACAGGGAGGGTTACGAGCAGTACTTC
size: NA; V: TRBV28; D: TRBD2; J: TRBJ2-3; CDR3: CASSFGGGFADTQYF; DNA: TGTGCCAGCAGTTTTGGCGGGGGGTTTGCAGATACGCAGTATTTT
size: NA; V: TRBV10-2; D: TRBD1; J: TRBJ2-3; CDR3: CASSPDRARTDTQYF; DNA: TGCGCCAGCAGCCCGGACAGGGCCCGCACAGATACGCAGTATTTT
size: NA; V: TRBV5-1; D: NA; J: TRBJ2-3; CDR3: CASSGGGTDTQYF; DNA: TGCGCCAGCAGCGGTGGTGGCACAGATACGCAGTATTTT
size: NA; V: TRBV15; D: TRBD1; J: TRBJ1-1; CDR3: CATSSPESGTGNTEAFF; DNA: TGTGCCACCAGCAGTCCTGAATCCGGGACAGGGAACACTGAAGCTTTCTTT
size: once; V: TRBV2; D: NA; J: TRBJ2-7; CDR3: CASRGQWEGNEQYF; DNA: TGTGCCAGCAGGGGACAGTGGGAGGGAAACGAGCAGTACTTC
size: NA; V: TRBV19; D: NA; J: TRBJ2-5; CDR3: CASRAQGTGETQYF; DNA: TGTGCCAGTAGGGCTCAGGGGACGGGCGAGACCCAGTACTTC
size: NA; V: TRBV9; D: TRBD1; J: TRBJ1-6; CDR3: CASSVSRDRHNSPLHF; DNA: TGTGCCAGCAGCGTAAGCCGGGACAGGCATAATTCACCCCTCCACTTT
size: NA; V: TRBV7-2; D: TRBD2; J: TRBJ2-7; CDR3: CASSFLGGSYEQYF; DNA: TGTGCCAGCAGCTTTTTGGGGGGGTCGTACGAGCAGTACTTC
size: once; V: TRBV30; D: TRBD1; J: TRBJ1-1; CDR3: CAWSVGQGAERTEAFF; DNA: TGTGCCTGGAGTGTTGGACAGGGGGCCGAACGGACTGAAGCTTTCTTT
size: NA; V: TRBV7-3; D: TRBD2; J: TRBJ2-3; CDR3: CASASGGARDTQYF; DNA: TGTGCCAGCGCTAGCGGGGGGGCTAGAGATACGCAGTATTTT
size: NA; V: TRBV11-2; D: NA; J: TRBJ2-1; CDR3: CASSLSYMNNEQFF; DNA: TGTGCCAGCAGCTTAAGTTATATGAACAATGAGCAGTTCTTC
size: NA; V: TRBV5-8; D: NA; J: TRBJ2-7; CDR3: CASSWPGLYEQYF; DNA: TGTGCCAGCAGCTGGCCCGGGCTCTACGAGCAGTACTTC
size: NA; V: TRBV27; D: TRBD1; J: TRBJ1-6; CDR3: CASSRGTGGYNSPLHF; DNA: TGTGCCAGCAGCCGCGGGACAGGGGGATATAATTCACCCCTCCACTTT
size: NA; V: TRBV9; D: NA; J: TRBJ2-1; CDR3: CASSAHSGANEQFF; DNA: TGTGCCAGCAGCGCCCACTCAGGGGCAAATGAGCAGTTCTTC
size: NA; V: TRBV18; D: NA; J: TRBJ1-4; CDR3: CASSPLHTSTNEKLFF; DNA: TGTGCCAGCTCACCGCTACATACCTCAACTAATGAAAAACTGTTTTTT
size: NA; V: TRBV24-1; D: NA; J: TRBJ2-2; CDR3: CATSDSMFGGPELFF; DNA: TGTGCCACCAGTGATTCTATGTTTGGGGGACCGGAGCTGTTTTTT
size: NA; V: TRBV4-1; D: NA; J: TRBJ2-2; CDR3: CASSQGTELITGELFF; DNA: TGCGCCAGCAGCCAAGGGACCGAACTTATCACCGGGGAGCTGTTTTTT
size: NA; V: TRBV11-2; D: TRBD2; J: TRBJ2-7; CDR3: CASLRRGGEQYF; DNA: TGTGCCAGCCTGCGGCGGGGGGGCGAGCAGTACTTC
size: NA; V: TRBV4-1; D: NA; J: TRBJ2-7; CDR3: CASSQDSRGTYEQYF; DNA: TGCGCCAGCAGCCAAGATAGTAGGGGAACCTACGAGCAGTACTTC
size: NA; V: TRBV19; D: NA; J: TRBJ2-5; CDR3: CASSISQGKTQYF; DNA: TGTGCCAGTAGTATATCGCAGGGAAAGACCCAGTACTTC
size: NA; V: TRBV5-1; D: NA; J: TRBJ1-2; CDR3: CASSLAAEDGYTF; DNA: TGCGCCAGCAGCTTGGCGGCAGAGGATGGCTACACCTTC
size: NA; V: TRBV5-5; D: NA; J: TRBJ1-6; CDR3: CASSSGQPYNSPLHF; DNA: TGTGCCAGCAGCTCTGGACAGCCCTATAATTCACCCCTCCACTTT
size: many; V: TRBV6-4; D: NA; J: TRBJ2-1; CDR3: CASSEDTYNEQFF; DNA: TGTGCCAGCAGTGAGGACACCTACAATGAGCAGTTCTTC
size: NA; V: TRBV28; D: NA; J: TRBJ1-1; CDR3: CASSLTGQRRTEAFF; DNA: TGTGCCAGCAGTTTGACCGGACAACGCAGAACTGAAGCTTTCTTT
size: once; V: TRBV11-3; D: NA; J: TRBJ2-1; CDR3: CASSLRSSSYNEQFF; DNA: TGTGCCAGCAGCTTAAGGTCAAGCTCCTACAATGAGCAGTTCTTC
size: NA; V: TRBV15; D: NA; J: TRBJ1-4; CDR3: CATSNGPNEKLFF; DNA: TGTGCCACCAGCAACGGTCCTAATGAAAAACTGTTTTTT
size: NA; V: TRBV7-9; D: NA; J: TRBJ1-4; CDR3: CASSLGSGVEKLFF; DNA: TGTGCCAGCAGCTTAGGCTCGGGAGTGGAAAAACTGTTTTTT
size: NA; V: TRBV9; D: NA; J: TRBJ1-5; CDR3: CASSVDTSLNQPQHF; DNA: TGTGCCAGCAGCGTAGACACCTCCCTTAATCAGCCCCAGCATTTT
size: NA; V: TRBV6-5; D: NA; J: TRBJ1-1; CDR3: CASSYSGVTEAFF; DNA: TGTGCCAGCAGTTACTCAGGGGTTACTGAAGCTTTCTTT
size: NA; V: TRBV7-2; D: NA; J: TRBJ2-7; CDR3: CASSPLPPGRRFYEQYF; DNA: TGTGCCAGCAGCCCCCTACCCCCGGGACGGCGCTTTTACGAGCAGTACTTC
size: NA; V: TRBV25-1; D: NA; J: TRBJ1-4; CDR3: CASSEPGIEKLFF; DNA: TGTGCCAGCAGTGAACCCGGTATTGAAAAACTGTTTTTT